This is a list of T cell receptor beta chains from one sample in a study of blood T cell repertoires in COVID-19. Profiling relied on immunoSEQ multiplex PCR, and the TCRdb table lists in-frame clones only, not all of them. Of about 68,000 clones detected, about 85% appear once; the ten largest clones hold around 3.6%. Sequences were obtained from peripheral blood. These receptors all come from a woman in her forties or fifties with COVID-19, enrolled during active disease. The CDR3 runs from the conserved cysteine through the conserved F or W. The D gene is left open where the match is weak. Clone size is shown for a subset of rows, as once, few, many or a class of expanded clone.

j_call | v_call | d_call | clone_size | cdr3_aa | cdr3_nt
TRBJ2-1 | TRBV30 | TRBD1 | once | CAWRGDSYYNEQFF | TGTGCCTGGAGGGGGGACAGCTACTACAATGAGCAGTTCTTC
TRBJ1-4 | TRBV19 | NA | once | CASSSEGSFTTNEKLFF | TGTGCCAGTTCATCAGAGGGTAGTTTTACGACTAATGAAAAACTGTTTTTT
TRBJ1-4 | TRBV7-2 | NA | NA | CASSAHRATNEKLFF | TGTGCCAGCAGCGCCCACAGAGCAACTAATGAAAAACTGTTTTTT
TRBJ1-6 | TRBV5-1 | NA | NA | CASSLAVNSPLHF | TGCGCCAGCAGCTTGGCAGTGAATTCACCCCTCCACTTT
TRBJ2-7 | TRBV27 | NA | NA | CASSFPGREQYF | TGTGCCAGCAGTTTTCCAGGGCGGGAGCAGTACTTC
TRBJ2-2 | TRBV5-6 | NA | NA | CASSFRGLNTGELFF | TGTGCCAGCAGCTTTAGGGGACTGAACACCGGGGAGCTGTTTTTT
TRBJ2-1 | TRBV14 | NA | NA | CASSQYSYNEQFF | TGTGCCAGCAGCCAATACAGCTACAATGAGCAGTTCTTC
TRBJ1-1 | TRBV15 | NA | NA | CATSRAAGNTEAFF | TGTGCCACCAGCAGAGCGGCGGGGAACACTGAAGCTTTCTTT
TRBJ2-2 | TRBV27 | TRBD2 | NA | CASSLLGLASNTGELFF | TGTGCCAGCAGTTTATTAGGACTAGCTTCGAACACCGGGGAGCTGTTTTTT
TRBJ1-1 | TRBV6-5 | TRBD1 | NA | CASHYRGNTEAFF | TGTGCCAGCCATTACAGGGGGAACACTGAAGCTTTCTTT
TRBJ2-5 | TRBV7-3 | TRBD2 | NA | CASSLGLAVQETQYF | TGTGCCAGCAGCCTCGGACTAGCGGTCCAAGAGACCCAGTACTTC
TRBJ2-2 | TRBV7-2 | NA | NA | CASSLGLGLRTGELFF | TGTGCCAGCAGCTTAGGACTCGGACTGCGCACCGGGGAGCTGTTTTTT
TRBJ2-7 | TRBV28 | TRBD2 | NA | CASSQGLAASYEQYF | TGTGCCAGCAGCCAGGGACTAGCGGCCTCCTACGAGCAGTACTTC
TRBJ2-7 | TRBV4-3 | NA | NA | CASSQGSRAFAGSSEQYF | TGCGCCAGCAGCCAAGGATCGAGGGCCTTTGCGGGATCGAGTGAGCAGTACTTC
TRBJ1-2 | TRBV10-3 | TRBD1 | NA | CAIRDRVVYGYGYTF | TGTGCCATCAGGGACAGGGTAGTATATGGCTATGGCTACACCTTC
TRBJ1-6 | TRBV28 | NA | NA | CASSLPRDILGSPLHF | TGTGCCAGCAGTTTGCCCCGGGACATACTAGGTTCACCCCTCCACTTT
TRBJ2-1 | TRBV15 | NA | NA | CATSRLAREQFF | TGTGCCACCAGCAGACTAGCTAGGGAGCAGTTCTTC
TRBJ2-7 | TRBV6-1 | TRBD2 | once | CASREAGGPDEQYF | TGTGCCAGCAGAGAAGCGGGAGGGCCGGACGAGCAGTACTTC
TRBJ2-4 | TRBV21-1 | NA | NA | CASSKDLKTGDIQYF | TGTGCCAGCAGCAAAGATCTGAAGACGGGTGACATTCAGTACTTC
TRBJ1-2 | TRBV18 | TRBD1 | once | CASSPPGGQGNYGYTF | TGTGCCAGCTCACCACCGGGGGGACAGGGCAACTATGGCTACACCTTC
TRBJ1-1 | TRBV6-5 | NA | once | CASSMGMGATEAFF | TGTGCCAGCAGCATGGGTATGGGGGCCACTGAAGCTTTCTTT
TRBJ2-7 | TRBV6-5 | TRBD1 | NA | CASGGTGQVEQYF | TGTGCCAGCGGAGGGACAGGGCAGGTCGAGCAGTACTTC
TRBJ2-2 | TRBV15 | NA | once | CATSRAPAENTGELFF | TGTGCCACCAGCAGAGCCCCAGCGGAAAACACCGGGGAGCTGTTTTTT
TRBJ2-7 | TRBV7-2 | NA | NA | CASSLDTGIYEQYF | TGTGCCAGCAGCTTAGATACCGGTATCTACGAGCAGTACTTC
TRBJ1-2 | TRBV4-1 | TRBD1 | NA | CASSHPRIGQGNNYGYTF | TGCGCCAGCAGCCACCCTAGGATTGGACAGGGAAATAACTATGGCTACACCTTC
TRBJ2-7 | TRBV7-9 | TRBD2 | few | CASSYGTSGKYEQYF | TGTGCCAGCAGCTACGGGACTAGCGGGAAGTACGAGCAGTACTTC
TRBJ1-2 | TRBV19 | TRBD1 | once | CASSRTGGRYGYTF | TGTGCCAGTAGTAGGACAGGGGGTCGCTATGGCTACACCTTC
TRBJ2-1 | TRBV4-3 | NA | NA | CASSPLLGGVGGNEQFF | TGCGCCAGCAGCCCCCTTTTGGGCGGGGTGGGGGGTAATGAGCAGTTCTTC
TRBJ1-5 | TRBV30 | NA | NA | CAWSLGGDQPQHF | TGTGCCTGGAGTTTAGGAGGGGATCAGCCCCAGCATTTT
TRBJ2-7 | TRBV18 | NA | NA | CASSPIESGREQYF | TGTGCCAGCTCACCTATAGAGTCCGGTCGCGAGCAGTACTTC
TRBJ2-1 | TRBV24-1 | TRBD2 | NA | CATSRLAGSNEQFF | TGTGCCACCAGTAGGCTAGCGGGTTCCAATGAGCAGTTCTTC
TRBJ2-1 | TRBV2 | NA | NA | CASTRLAFGFEQFF | TGTGCCAGCACTCGGCTAGCGTTCGGGTTTGAGCAGTTCTTC
TRBJ1-4 | TRBV19 | NA | NA | CASRTAGPMGEKLFF | TGTGCCAGTAGGACCGCGGGTCCAATGGGGGAAAAACTGTTTTTT
TRBJ2-7 | TRBV6-5 | NA | NA | CASRPAETNPYEQYF | TGTGCCAGCAGACCAGCAGAGACAAACCCCTACGAGCAGTACTTC
TRBJ2-7 | TRBV4-2 | TRBD1 | NA | CASSRGSTGRSYEQYF | TGTGCCAGCAGCCGCGGATCGACAGGGCGATCCTACGAGCAGTACTTC
TRBJ2-1 | TRBV7-2 | TRBD2 | medium-sized | CASRTPTSGSYNEQFF | TGTGCCAGCAGAACCCCGACTAGCGGGAGTTACAATGAGCAGTTCTTC
TRBJ2-1 | TRBV28 | NA | NA | CASSPRRGEINEQFF | TGTGCCAGCAGTCCGAGGCGGGGTGAGATAAATGAGCAGTTCTTC
TRBJ2-1 | TRBV7-9 | NA | NA | CASSPRLYNEQFF | TGTGCCAGCAGCCCCCGACTTTACAATGAGCAGTTCTTC
TRBJ2-5 | TRBV11-3 | NA | NA | CASSTPFSRGETQYF | TGTGCCAGCAGCACCCCTTTTAGCCGGGGAGAGACCCAGTACTTC
TRBJ1-2 | TRBV29-1 | NA | NA | CSADGGGTNYGYTF | TGCAGCGCCGACGGGGGGGGCACCAACTATGGCTACACCTTC
TRBJ1-2 | TRBV18 | TRBD1 | NA | CASSPDRAGGYTF | TGTGCCAGCTCACCGGACAGGGCTGGCGGCTACACCTTC
TRBJ2-3 | TRBV5-4 | NA | NA | CASSSTLRGDTQYF | TGTGCCAGCAGTTCGACCCTTCGGGGAGATACGCAGTATTTT
TRBJ1-5 | TRBV7-9 | NA | NA | CASSPGGNNQPQHF | TGTGCCAGCAGCCCCGGGGGTAACAATCAGCCCCAGCATTTT
TRBJ2-1 | TRBV5-1 | TRBD2 | few | CASTRTSGLNEQFF | TGCGCCAGCACCAGGACTAGCGGCCTCAATGAGCAGTTCTTC
TRBJ1-1 | TRBV28 | NA | NA | CASSLRVGTEAFF | TGTGCCAGCAGTCTCAGGGTCGGGACTGAAGCTTTCTTT
TRBJ1-1 | TRBV11-2 | NA | NA | CASSGPQGTEAFF | TGTGCCAGCAGCGGACCGCAGGGCACTGAAGCTTTCTTT
TRBJ1-1 | TRBV30 | TRBD1 | NA | CAWSTPGTVGAFF | TGTGCCTGGAGTACACCTGGGACAGTCGGAGCTTTCTTT
TRBJ1-2 | TRBV6-1 | NA | NA | CASSEGGQWGYTF | TGTGCCAGCAGTGAAGGCGGACAGTGGGGCTACACCTTC
TRBJ1-6 | TRBV5-1 | TRBD1 | NA | CASSLSGDRRNSPLHF | TGCGCCAGCAGCTTGAGTGGGGACAGGAGGAATTCACCCCTCCACTTT